These 19 T cell receptor beta chains share one sample of origin, sequenced in a study of beta chain features in type 1 diabetes. Expressed TCRB transcripts were sequenced after all isolated RNA was converted to cDNA. TCRdb keeps only in-frame clones here, not all; method: immunoSEQ multiplex PCR. This table has some 900,000 clones, 17% appearing once. The sequenced sample consisted of naive CD4+ T cells from blood. The receptors were sampled from a young woman in good health.

The chain has TRBV7-2 and TRBJ1-5; D is ambiguous. The V and J ends lost 1 base and 2 bases respectively, with 9 bases between them. Per the germline V gene, CDR1 is SGHTA and CDR2 is FQGNSA. This CDR3 has 15 amino acids. The CDR3 region has the DNA TGTGCCAGCAGCTTAGGGAGTTTCGGCAATCAGCCCCAGCATTTT. It specifies CASSLGSFGNQPQHF. Looking up the rest from reference TRBV7-2 and TRBJ1-5 gives the full variable domain: GAGVSQSPSNKVTEKGKDVELRCDPISGHTALYWYRQSLGQGLEFLIYFQGNSAPDKSGLPSDRFSAERTGGSVSTLTIQRTQQEDSAVYLCASSLGSFGNQPQHFGDGTRLSIL.

This sequence joins TRBV19 and TRBJ2-3; 8 bases map to TRBD2. V gave up 6 bases and J gave up 0 bases; unmatched junction bases: 5. From germline, CDR1 is LNHDA and CDR2 SQIVND (reference sequence). The CDR3 sequence is 15 residues long. The CDR3 loop reads CASSPGLGSTDTQYF. The CDR3 nucleotides are TGTGCCAGTAGCCCGGGACTAGGCAGCACAGATACGCAGTATTTT.

The J gene is TRBJ2-7, the V gene TRBV5-8; 9 positions agree with TRBD1. Germline V lookup: CDR1 SGHTS, CDR2 YDEGEE. CDR3 size: 15 residues. J was trimmed by 5 bases and V by 4 bases; bases with no gene match: 10. The CDR3 loop reads CASSQLGQGSHEQYF. The DNA for the CDR3 is TGTGCCAGCAGCCAACTGGGACAGGGATCCCACGAGCAGTACTTC.

In its sample, this clone was seen a few times. The J gene is TRBJ1-1, the V gene TRBV29-1; D call uncertain. Trimming shortened V by 4 bases and J by 4 bases, and 7 bases separated the two germline ends. Looked up from germline, CDR1 is SQVTM and CDR2 is ANQGSEA. The CDR3 runs to 11 residues. In nucleotides, the CDR3 is TGCAGCGTTGCCACGGGCACTGAAGCTTTCTTT. Protein sequence: CSVATGTEAFF.

This clone came up a few times. The gene calls are TRBV5-1 and TRBJ1-2; 7 bases map to TRBD1. Germline lookup yields CDR1 SGHRS and CDR2 YFSETQ. The V gene end was trimmed by 4 bases and the J gene end by 7 bases; junction bases not matched to a gene: 10. This CDR3 region has 14 residues. Here the CDR3 reads CASSAGTASIGYTF. DNA for the CDR3: TGCGCCAGCAGCGCCGGGACAGCGTCCATTGGCTACACCTTC.

This clone was detected only a few times. The chain uses TRBV1 and TRBJ1-5. TRBV1 is a listed pseudogene. The CDR3 runs to 13 residues. The CDR3 loop is CTSSLWGNQPQHF. CDR3 DNA: TGCACCAGCAGCTTATGGGGCAATCAGCCCCAGCATTTT.

The V and J genes are TRBV9 and TRBJ2-5; 7 bases are shared with TRBD1. The trim removed 0 bases at V and 2 bases at J, leaving 1 base unmatched. Germline CDR1 SGDLS, CDR2 YYNGEE. CDR3 length: 14 amino acids. The CDR3 loop reads CASSVATGQETQYF. The CDR3 nucleotides read TGTGCCAGCAGCGTAGCGACAGGGCAAGAGACCCAGTACTTC.

This clone was seen a few times. The J gene is TRBJ2-7, the V gene TRBV2; D remains ambiguous. The germline V gene encodes CDR1 SNHLY and CDR2 FYNNEI. Trimming stripped 4 bases from V and 7 bases from J, with 17 bases between. This CDR3 is built from 14 residues. CDR3 nucleotide sequence: TGTGCCAGCAGTGGCGCAGCCAAGCTCGGGGAGCAGTACTTC. It codes for CASSGAAKLGEQYF. Drawing the rest from reference TRBV2 and TRBJ2-7, the complete variable domain is EPEVTQTPSHQVTQMGQEVILRCVPISNHLYFYWYRQILGQKVEFLVSFYNNEISEKSEIFDDQFSVERPDGSNFTLKIRSTKLEDSAMYFCASSGAAKLGEQYFGPGTRLTVT.

The chain couples TRBV13 to TRBJ2-1; 15 bases are shared with TRBD2. This CDR3 is built from 19 residues. V gave up 5 bases and J gave up 3 bases; unmatched junction bases: 11. Germline CDR1 reads PRHDT; CDR2 reads FYEKMQ (reference sequence). CDR3 nucleotides: TGTGCCAGCAGCAAGCGGACTAGCGGGAGGGCCCAAGTCTACAATGAGCAGTTCTTC. This translates into CASSKRTSGRAQVYNEQFF.

There are a few counts of this clone. DNA for the CDR3: TGTGCCAGTAGTGGACAGGGGGCCACTGGGGCCAACGTCCTGACTTTC. Translated, it gives CASSGQGATGANVLTF. The chain is built from TRBV19 and TRBJ2-6, with TRBD1 matching over 11 bases. The V gene's germline CDR1 is LNHDA and CDR2 SQIVND (reference sequence). V shed 5 bases and J 2 bases; nucleotides not matched to a gene: 2. This CDR3 contains 16 residues.

This clone came up a few times. This sequence joins TRBV28 and TRBJ1-2, with D possibly TRBD1 on 6 matching bases. Germline CDR1 reads MDHEN; CDR2 reads SYDVKM. The CDR3 runs 13 residues. Trimming took off 6 bases at V and 11 bases at J, with 19 bases between the two ends. The CDR3 protein is CASRQTGAASYTF. The DNA for the CDR3 is TGTGCCAGCAGACAGACAGGAGCGGCATCATACACCTTC.

This clone was found a few times. V gene TRBV28 combines with J gene TRBJ2-3; no clear D gene. V was clipped by 2 bases and J by 0 bases, with 12 bases between them. The CDR3 loop spans 16 amino acids. Germline CDR1 MDHEN, CDR2 SYDVKM. CDR3 nucleotide sequence: TGTGCCAGCAGTTTACTCAGTGCGATGAGCACAGATACGCAGTATTTT. Its translation: CASSLLSAMSTDTQYF.

This clone was counted between two and nine times. The V and J genes are TRBV6-6 and TRBJ2-3, with TRBD1 matching 10 bases. The V and J ends lost 6 bases and 2 bases, in that order; junction bases with no gene match: 5. This CDR3 contains 15 residues. CDR1 and CDR2 (germline): MNHNY, SVGAGI (reference sequence). The CDR3 loop is CASSLTGGNTDTQYF. DNA of the CDR3: TGTGCCAGCAGCTTGACAGGGGGCAACACAGATACGCAGTATTTT.

J is TRBJ2-2 and V is TRBV5-1, with 11 bases identical to TRBD2. CDR3 length: 15 residues. V lost 5 bases and J lost 5; bases outside the gene matches: 5. Germline V gene lookup returns CDR1 SGHRS and CDR2 YFSETQ. Written as DNA, the CDR3 is TGCGCCAGCAGAACTAGCGGGAGTAGAACCGGGGAGCTGTTTTTT. Its translation is CASRTSGSRTGELFF.

The rearrangement joins TRBV4-3 to TRBJ2-5; D call uncertain. Germline V gives CDR1 LGHNA, CDR2 YSLEER. Trimming cost V 0 bases and J 5 bases, with 7 bases left between them. This CDR3 is 13 amino acids long. The chain's CDR3 is CASSQDSWETQYF. CDR3 DNA: TGCGCCAGCAGCCAAGACAGCTGGGAGACCCAGTACTTC.

This chain links TRBV7-2 with TRBJ1-4; 7 bases match TRBD1. V trimming: 2 bases; J trimming: 0 bases; junction bases outside the gene matches: 9. Looked up from germline, CDR1 is SGHTA and CDR2 is FQGNSA. This CDR3 spans 18 amino acids. The CDR3 sequence is CASSLIRGGIATNEKLFF. The CDR3 coding sequence is TGTGCCAGCAGCTTAATCAGGGGGGGTATTGCAACTAATGAAAAACTGTTTTTT. Variable domain in full (rest from reference TRBV7-2 and TRBJ1-4): GAGVSQSPSNKVTEKGKDVELRCDPISGHTALYWYRQSLGQGLEFLIYFQGNSAPDKSGLPSDRFSAERTGGSVSTLTIQRTQQEDSAVYLCASSLIRGGIATNEKLFFGSGTQLSVL.

This clone was found a few times. This chain connects TRBV7-8 to TRBJ2-5; 8 bases match TRBD1. Germline CDR1 and CDR2: SGHVS and FQNEAQ. The CDR3 totals 16 residues. Trimming removed 1 base from V and 4 bases from J; junction bases left unmatched: 8. The CDR3 coding sequence is TGTGCCAGCAGCTTAGGGCTGACAGGGGTGGTAGAGACCCAGTACTTC. Encoded protein: CASSLGLTGVVETQYF.

The sample holds a few counts of this clone. The chain combines TRBV25-1 with TRBJ1-6, with TRBD1 matching 9 bases. V shed 7 bases and J 8 bases; nucleotides not matched to a gene: 3. The germline V gene encodes CDR1 MGHDK and CDR2 SYGVNS. This CDR3 region has 13 residues. The CDR3 loop is CASNRDRDSPLHF. Written as DNA, the CDR3 is TGTGCCAGCAACCGGGACAGGGATTCACCCCTCCACTTT.

The rearrangement links TRBV6-5 to TRBJ1-5; 10 bases align to TRBD1. V was pared by 2 bases and J by 10 bases, with 2 bases of the junction left unmatched. Germline V lookup: CDR1 MNHEY, CDR2 SVGAGI. The CDR3 consists of 13 residues. CDR3 protein: CASSYDRGRPQHF. CDR3 DNA sequence: TGTGCCAGCAGTTACGACAGGGGGCGACCCCAGCATTTT.